The source of this T cell receptor (beta chain) is a study of blood T cell repertoires in COVID-19. About the research overall: Researchers got acute and convalescent COVID-19 samples from the United States, Italy and Spain. PBMCs, B-cell-depleted T cells, or T cells were the source of the cDNA or gDNA that made up the material.

CDR3 length equals 14 residues. Per germline, CDR1 SGHRS and CDR2 YFSETQ. Germline trimming cut 4 bases from V and 7 bases from J; bases unmatched to any gene: 10. Authors' analysis steps: Nucleated cell counts were estimated from reference gene primer amplification. Profiled with immunoSEQ multiplex PCR; TCRdb holds only in-frame clones, not every one. For V, J and clone size, that table is used; D and trimming come from the DNA. Among a few hundred thousand clones, 84% were seen once, and the ten largest hold roughly 1.4%. The TCR sequence derives from a woman aged 35 to 49 who had recovered from COVID-19. J is TRBJ1-2 and V is TRBV5-1, with 7 bases matching TRBD1. Material: peripheral blood. This chain's CDR3 is CASSTEDRFRGYTF. CDR3 in DNA: TGCGCCAGCAGCACCGAGGACAGGTTCCGTGGCTACACCTTC.